This is a list of T cell receptor beta chains from one sample in a study of identical twins. TCRdb redid the calling of the 5' RACE reads with MiXCR, one entry per CDR3 protein. Counted here are some 630,000 distinct CDR3 sequences, around 7.4% occurring once; the ten biggest clones make up about 1.5%. This sample also belongs to another study, concerning yellow fever vaccine responses in identical twins.

Material for sequencing was PBMCs. The receptors derive from a young woman in good health. Both conserved end residues are part of each CDR3. D genes are given only for firm matches. Expanded clones are given a class, and other clones once, few, many or no size at all.

CASSTYLGANTGELFF	TGTGCCAGCAGCACTTACCTCGGAGCGAACACCGGGGAGCTGTTTTTT	NA	TRBV7-9	NA	TRBJ2-2
CASSWGHQKETQYF	TGTGCCAGCAGCTGGGGACACCAAAAAGAGACCCAGTACTTC	NA	TRBV27	few	TRBJ2-5
CASSNRDRDTGELFF	TGTGCCAGCAGCAACCGGGACAGGGACACCGGGGAGCTGTTTTTT	TRBD1	TRBV7-8	few	TRBJ2-2
CASSLEQLNEQFF	TGTGCCAGCAGCTTAGAACAGTTGAATGAGCAGTTCTTC	NA	TRBV13	many	TRBJ2-1
CATRPKLGGNTEAFF	TGTGCCACCAGGCCCAAGCTCGGGGGGAACACTGAAGCTTTCTTT	NA	TRBV24-1	few	TRBJ1-1
CASSPSGIQETQYF	TGCGCCAGCAGCCCCTCAGGAATCCAAGAGACCCAGTACTTC	NA	TRBV5-1	many	TRBJ2-5
CSVHSGTGGQPQHF	TGCAGCGTTCACTCCGGGACAGGGGGGCAGCCCCAGCATTTT	TRBD1	TRBV29-1	few	TRBJ1-5
CASSLRVAGGPPQETQYF	TGTGCCAGCAGCCTTCGGGTAGCGGGGGGCCCACCCCAAGAGACCCAGTACTTC	TRBD2	TRBV4-2	few	TRBJ2-5
CASSPPGQQAEAFF	TGCGCCAGCAGCCCTCCGGGACAGCAAGCTGAAGCTTTCTTT	TRBD1	TRBV5-1	many	TRBJ1-1
CASSLPDRAGYTF	TGTGCCAGCAGTTTACCGGACAGGGCCGGCTACACCTTC	TRBD1	TRBV12-3/TRBV12-4	NA	TRBJ1-2
CSARSTREGTYEQYF	TGCAGTGCTAGGTCTACGAGGGAGGGAACGTACGAGCAGTACTTC	TRBD2	TRBV20-1	few	TRBJ2-7
CASSFSKAGGLHEQFF	TGTGCCAGCAGCTTTTCAAAAGCGGGAGGGCTCCATGAGCAGTTCTTC	TRBD2	TRBV7-7	many	TRBJ2-1
CASSGGTSGSGHIQYF	TGTGCCAGCAGTGGGGGGACTAGCGGGAGTGGGCACATTCAGTACTTC	TRBD2	TRBV25-1	many	TRBJ2-4
CSVGTGTYNEQFF	TGCAGCGTCGGAACAGGGACCTACAATGAGCAGTTCTTC	NA	TRBV29-1	many	TRBJ2-1
CASSYSRADSSYNEQFF	TGTGCCAGCAGTTACTCCCGAGCAGATTCCTCCTACAATGAGCAGTTCTTC	NA	TRBV6-5	few	TRBJ2-1
CSASGRAFEQYF	TGCAGTGCTAGCGGGAGGGCCTTCGAGCAGTACTTC	TRBD2	TRBV20-1	few	TRBJ2-7
CASSQVNTIYF	TGTGCCAGCAGCCAAGTGAACACCATATATTTT	NA	TRBV14	few	TRBJ1-3
CASSEPGQGNTGELFF	TGCGCCAGCAGTGAGCCGGGACAGGGGAACACCGGGGAGCTGTTTTTT	TRBD1	TRBV10-1	many	TRBJ2-2
CASGVSRNEQFF	TGTGCCAGCGGGGTTTCAAGAAATGAGCAGTTCTTC	NA	TRBV12-3/TRBV12-4	few	TRBJ2-1
CASSLTYRTSGGGNEQFF	TGCGCCAGCAGCCTAACCTATCGGACTAGCGGGGGGGGGAATGAGCAGTTCTTC	TRBD2	TRBV5-1	many	TRBJ2-1
CASSGRRIETQYF	TGTGCCAGTAGCGGGAGAAGGATAGAGACCCAGTACTTC	TRBD2	TRBV6-2/TRBV6-3	NA	TRBJ2-5
CASRNIIGPGELFF	TGTGCCAGCAGAAATATCATAGGCCCCGGGGAGCTGTTTTTT	NA	TRBV6-2/TRBV6-3	few	TRBJ2-2
CASSRQGGNTEAFF	TGTGCCAGCAGTCGACAGGGGGGGAATACTGAAGCTTTCTTT	TRBD1	TRBV6-1	many	TRBJ1-1
CASTSMGTGGQTQYF	TGTGCCAGCACCTCGATGGGGACAGGGGGACAGACCCAGTACTTC	TRBD1	TRBV28	few	TRBJ2-5
CASSEAVTRATNEKLFF	TGTGCCAGCAGTGAAGCGGTTACCAGGGCAACTAATGAAAAACTGTTTTTT	NA	TRBV6-1	few	TRBJ1-4
CASRRTSGVQETQYF	TGTGCCAGCAGACGGACTAGCGGGGTCCAAGAGACCCAGTACTTC	TRBD2	TRBV12-3/TRBV12-4	NA	TRBJ2-5
CASSPFPTAGSSYNEQFF	TGCGCCAGCAGCCCCTTTCCGACAGCAGGGAGCTCCTACAATGAGCAGTTCTTC	NA	TRBV5-1	many	TRBJ2-1
CASSEQARGDTQYF	TGTGCCAGCAGTGAACAGGCAAGAGGAGATACGCAGTATTTT	NA	TRBV6-1	few	TRBJ2-3
CATTTNIQYF	TGTGCCACAACGACAAACATTCAGTACTTC	NA	TRBV24-1	NA	TRBJ2-4
CASTLGGAQETQYF	TGTGCCAGCACCCTGGGGGGGGCCCAAGAGACCCAGTACTTC	NA	TRBV12-3/TRBV12-4	few	TRBJ2-5
CASSLQGSKDNEQFF	TGTGCCAGCAGCTTACAGGGGAGTAAGGACAATGAGCAGTTCTTC	NA	TRBV7-3	many	TRBJ2-1
CASSAGTVSYEQYF	TGTGCCAGCAGTGCCGGGACAGTCTCCTACGAGCAGTACTTC	TRBD1	TRBV12-3/TRBV12-4	NA	TRBJ2-7
CASSRLTSSYNEQFF	TGTGCCAGCAGCCGGCTTACGAGCTCCTACAATGAGCAGTTCTTC	NA	TRBV27	many	TRBJ2-1